Below are 30 T cell receptor beta chains sequenced from a single sample in a study of identical twins. MiXCR, run by TCRdb on the 5' RACE reads, gives a single entry per CDR3 protein. The top ten hold 4% to 4.5% of the sample, which has over 600,000 distinct CDR3 sequences, 21% seen once. A further study also used this sample, focusing on T cells expressing NK-cell markers.

The specimen sequenced was PBMCs. Receptor source: a woman in her late teens or twenties in good health.

This clonotype was observed many times. V and J are TRBV20-1 and TRBJ1-6; D is possibly TRBD1 (5 bases). Germline values: CDR1 DFQATT, CDR2 SNEGSKA (reference sequence). The CDR3 has 18 residues. Trimming shortened V by 3 bases and J by 0 bases, and 18 bases separated the two germline ends. CDR3 DNA: TGCAGTGCTAGGGCCCTTGGAGGGACGCACTCCTATAATTCACCCCTCCACTTT. It is translated as CSARALGGTHSYNSPLHF.

This clonotype was observed a few times. This sequence joins TRBV20-1 and TRBJ2-7, with TRBD2 matching 11 bases. CDR1 is DFQATT and CDR2 is SNEGSKA in the germline V gene (reference sequence). Trimming removed 7 bases from V and 2 bases from J; junction bases left unmatched: 10. The CDR3 has 15 residues. The CDR3 loop reads CSVTGLAGSAYEQYF. The CDR3 nucleotides read TGCAGTGTTACCGGACTAGCGGGTTCCGCCTACGAGCAGTACTTC.

This clonotype appeared many times. V and J are TRBV12-3 or TRBV12-4 and TRBJ2-2, with unresolved D. This CDR3 contains 12 residues. Trimming stripped 1 base from V and 6 bases from J, with 3 bases between. The CDR3 sequence is CASSLGAGELFF. CDR3 DNA: TGTGCCAGCAGTTTAGGGGCCGGGGAGCTGTTTTTT.

The chain links TRBV3-1 to TRBJ2-7; D gene uncertain. Trimming took 0 bases from V and 7 from J, leaving 16 bases between them. The CDR3 covers 15 residues. The germline CDR1 and CDR2 sequences are LGHDT and YNNKEL (reference sequence). CDR3 sequence reads: CASSQEGRIAREQYF. The CDR3 coding sequence is TGTGCCAGCAGCCAAGAGGGCAGGATAGCAAGGGAGCAGTACTTC.

The chain joins TRBV27 to TRBJ2-7; the D is unclear. The CDR3 spans 14 residues. Trimming removed 8 bases at V and 0 bases at J, with 14 bases between. Germline-derived CDR1 and CDR2 are MNHEY and SMNVEV (reference sequence). The CDR3 here is CASRSSQSSYEQYF. In nucleotides, the CDR3 is TGTGCCAGCCGTAGTAGCCAAAGCTCCTACGAGCAGTACTTC.

V usage is TRBV6-1 and J usage is TRBJ2-3, with 8 bases lining up with TRBD2. Trimming at V came to 5 bases and at J to 0 bases, leaving 10 bases not matched to a gene. From germline, CDR1 is MNHNS and CDR2 SASEGT. This CDR3 region has 17 residues. The CDR3 DNA reads as TGTGCCAGCAGTCGGACTAGCCAGATCGCTAGCACAGATACGCAGTATTTT. Residues: CASSRTSQIASTDTQYF.

V usage is TRBV25-1 and J usage is TRBJ2-5; 7 positions match TRBD1. CDR3 length: 15 amino acids. The J segment lost 2 bases and the V segment lost 6 bases, leaving 9 bases of the junction unmatched. Germline CDR1 is MGHDK and CDR2 is SYGVNS. Written as DNA, the CDR3 is TGTGCCAGCAGCGGCGAGGGGGCAGGGCAAGAGACCCAGTACTTC. Its protein is CASSGEGAGQETQYF.

This clonotype was found a few times. J is TRBJ2-5 and V is TRBV29-1; D possibly corresponds to TRBD2 (5 bases). Germline V gene data show CDR1 as SQVTM and CDR2 as ANQGSEA. The CDR3 length is 13 residues. V was trimmed by 6 bases and J by 5 bases, leaving 16 bases between them. CDR3: CSVRGSLRETQYF. CDR3 bases: TGCAGCGTCCGGGGATCTTTACGGGAGACCCAGTACTTC.

This clonotype has just a few counts. The chain recombines TRBV12-3 or TRBV12-4 with TRBJ1-3; no reliable D call. The CDR3 covers 14 residues. The germline V and J ends were trimmed by 4 bases and 7 bases, with 14 bases remaining between them. The chain's CDR3 is CASSSRRLPNTIYF. For the CDR3, the DNA is TGTGCCAGCAGTTCAAGACGGTTGCCGAACACCATATATTTT.

This clonotype was counted only a few times. This chain joins TRBV6-5 and TRBJ2-3; 9 bases are a match to TRBD2. V lost 0 bases, J lost 5 bases, and 6 bases stayed unmatched. The CDR3 spans 16 residues. The germline CDR1 and CDR2 sequences are MNHEY and SVGAGI. The CDR3 nucleotides are TGTGCCAGCAGTTACTCGGGAGCGGGGGGAGTAGATACGCAGTATTTT. It specifies CASSYSGAGGVDTQYF.

V usage is TRBV7-8 and J usage is TRBJ2-3; the D gene is possibly TRBD2 (6 bases). Germline V CDR1 and CDR2: SGHVS, FQNEAQ. V was trimmed by 5 bases and J by 2 bases, leaving 17 bases between them. CDR3 length: 16 amino acids. CDR3 in amino acids: CASSLWDSRATDTQYF. The CDR3 DNA reads TGTGCCAGCAGCCTTTGGGACTCCAGGGCCACAGATACGCAGTATTTT.

V usage is TRBV10-1 and J usage is TRBJ2-5, with D possibly being TRBD2 (6 bases). Trimming removed 10 bases from V and 3 bases from J, with 12 bases in between. The CDR3 has 12 amino acids. Per germline, CDR1 WNHNN and CDR2 SYGVQD (reference sequence). CDR3 coding DNA: TGCGCCACCATCCGGAGGGAAGAGACCCAGTACTTC. This codes for CATIRREETQYF.

The V call is TRBV20-1, the J call TRBJ2-1; 9 bases align to TRBD2. The germline gives CDR1 DFQATT, CDR2 SNEGSKA (reference sequence). This CDR3 contains 16 residues. The trim removed 0 bases at V and 2 bases at J, leaving 5 bases unmatched. The CDR3, as DNA: TGCAGTGCTAGAGAGCCTCGCGGGGGGGCCTACAATGAGCAGTTCTTC. This encodes CSAREPRGGAYNEQFF.

V usage is TRBV2 and J usage is TRBJ2-1; D might be TRBD2 (5 bases). Germline V lookup: CDR1 SNHLY, CDR2 FYNNEI. This CDR3 spans 15 amino acids. Trimming pared 8 bases from V and 2 bases from J, leaving 16 bases between. In DNA form, the CDR3 reads TGTGCCAGCGGCTTGGAGGACGGGGCCTACAATGAGCAGTTCTTC. Translation gives CASGLEDGAYNEQFF.

This chain links TRBV7-9 with TRBJ2-6; no definite D call. The V gene's germline CDR1 is SEHNR and CDR2 FQNEAQ (reference sequence). V was trimmed by 1 base and J by 2 bases, leaving 9 bases between them. The CDR3 covers 16 residues. CDR3 residues: CASSLGGNPGANVLTF. Here the CDR3 DNA reads TGTGCCAGCAGCTTAGGGGGAAACCCTGGGGCCAACGTCCTGACTTTC.

DNA for the CDR3: TGTGCCAGCAGCTTGGGCAGGGAATCACCCCTCCACTTT. The encoded protein is CASSLGRESPLHF. The chain links TRBV5-6 to TRBJ1-6; TRBD1 is a possible D gene (5 bases). Germline CDR1 SGHDT, CDR2 YYEEEE. Trimming left V 0 bases short and J 10 bases short, with 8 bases between. The CDR3 covers 13 residues.

The sample holds a few counts of this clonotype. The chain is built from TRBV29-1 and TRBJ2-1; TRBD2 aligns across 14 bases. The germline gives CDR1 SQVTM, CDR2 ANQGSEA. There are 13 residues in the CDR3. V gave up 6 bases and J gave up 10 bases; unmatched junction bases: 5. In DNA form, the CDR3 reads TGCAGCGTCCGGACTAGCGGGGGGCGGGAGCAGTTCTTC. Protein product: CSVRTSGGREQFF.

This clonotype turned up a few times. This chain joins TRBV20-1 and TRBJ2-1, with a weak D call TRBD2 (5 bases). This CDR3 has 14 residues. V lost 5 bases and J 3 bases, leaving 14 bases between the germline ends. CDR1 DFQATT and CDR2 SNEGSKA come from the germline V gene (reference sequence). The CDR3 protein is CSADVTRFYNEQFF. CDR3 in DNA: TGCAGTGCTGACGTTACTAGGTTCTACAATGAGCAGTTCTTC.

CDR3 sequence: CSASHLRTSTDTQYF. DNA of the CDR3: TGCAGTGCTAGCCATCTGCGGACCAGCACAGATACGCAGTATTTT. This chain links TRBV20-1 with TRBJ2-3; no clear D. The CDR3 sequence is 15 residues long. CDR1 is DFQATT, CDR2 SNEGSKA, per germline (reference sequence). The V end lost 3 bases, the J end lost 0 bases, and 13 bases lay between the germline ends.

This clonotype was detected only a few times. CDR3 sequence (DNA): TGCAGTGCTAGAGACCCAGCCGGGACAGGGGGTGATACAGATACGCAGTATTTT. It is translated as CSARDPAGTGGDTDTQYF. The chain employs TRBV20-1 and TRBJ2-3, with 11 positions matching TRBD1. Germline CDR1 and CDR2: DFQATT and SNEGSKA (reference sequence). This CDR3 has 18 amino acids. V lost 0 bases to trimming and J lost 3 bases; unmatched junction nucleotides: 11.

J is TRBJ2-3 and V is TRBV5-6; TRBD2 aligns across 9 bases. The CDR3 loop spans 15 amino acids. Germline V gene data show CDR1 as SGHDT and CDR2 as YYEEEE. V gave up 4 bases and J gave up 7 bases; unmatched junction bases: 10. The CDR3 DNA follows: TGTGCCAGCAGCCCGCTGGGACTAGCAGGAAATACGCAGTATTTT. Translated, it gives CASSPLGLAGNTQYF.

This clonotype was observed at least ten times. This sequence joins TRBV6-1 and TRBJ1-2, with D perhaps TRBD1 (6 bases). V lost 8 bases, J lost 6 bases, and 16 bases lay in between. CDR1 and CDR2 from the germline V gene are MNHNS and SASEGT. The CDR3 is 13 amino acids. CDR3 sequence: CASFSREGDGYTF. CDR3 coding DNA: TGTGCCAGCTTTTCGCGGGAGGGGGATGGCTACACCTTC.

V is TRBV11-2 and J is TRBJ2-3; 7 bases fit TRBD2. Losses at the gene ends were 3 bases for V and 0 bases for J; bases not matched to a gene: 12. CDR3 length: 18 amino acids. Germline V CDR1 and CDR2: SGHAT, FQNNGV. CDR3 DNA sequence: TGTGCCAGCAGCTTGGGCGGGAGTGGGTCACCTAGCACAGATACGCAGTATTTT. Its protein product is CASSLGGSGSPSTDTQYF.

This sequence joins TRBV19 and TRBJ2-1; 8 nucleotides align to TRBD2. CDR3 length: 16 amino acids. Per germline, CDR1 LNHDA and CDR2 SQIVND (reference sequence). Trimming cost V 5 bases and J 4 bases; bases outside gene matches: 10. The CDR3 nucleotides are TGTGCCAGTAGTCATCTGGGGGGACTAGGATACAATGAGCAGTTCTTC. It specifies CASSHLGGLGYNEQFF.

This clonotype was seen a few times. This sequence joins TRBV5-1 and TRBJ2-7, with 8 bases aligning to TRBD1. This CDR3 contains 17 residues. Germline values: CDR1 SGHRS, CDR2 YFSETQ. J was trimmed by 4 bases and V by 0 bases; bases with no gene match: 12. The CDR3 protein is CASSLVEGRQGRYEQYF. The CDR3 nucleotides are TGCGCCAGCAGCTTGGTGGAGGGGAGACAGGGGCGATACGAGCAGTACTTC.

This clonotype was picked up a small number of times. V is TRBV6-5 and J is TRBJ2-2; no clear D. The CDR3 length is 14 residues. Between the trimmed V and J ends, which lost 4 bases and 4 bases, there was a span of 10 bases. Germline loops: CDR1 MNHEY, CDR2 SVGAGI. The CDR3 loop reads CASSSSRLTGELFF. The CDR3 DNA reads TGTGCCAGCAGTTCGTCCAGACTCACCGGGGAGCTGTTTTTT.

J is TRBJ2-1 and V is TRBV6-1, with 10 bases fitting TRBD2. The CDR3 runs to 17 residues. Germline V gene lookup returns CDR1 MNHNS and CDR2 SASEGT. J gave up 3 bases and V 5 bases, and 10 bases lay outside the gene matches. CDR3 sequence reads: CASSKSWTSGLYNEQFF. In nucleotides, the CDR3 is TGTGCCAGCAGTAAATCCTGGACTAGCGGACTCTACAATGAGCAGTTCTTC.

This clonotype has only a few counts. V gene TRBV11-2 combines with J gene TRBJ1-4, with 9 bases that match TRBD1. The V and J ends lost 5 bases and 7 bases, in that order; junction bases with no gene match: 11. Germline loops: CDR1 SGHAT, CDR2 FQNNGV. The CDR3 sequence is 16 residues long. The CDR3, as DNA: TGTGCCAGCAGCCACCAGACAGGGGGAGGAGGTGAAAAACTGTTTTTT. The encoded protein is CASSHQTGGGGEKLFF.

This clonotype was counted between two and nine times. The rearrangement joins TRBV7-9 to TRBJ2-3; 7 bases match TRBD2. This CDR3 is 13 amino acids long. CDR1 SEHNR and CDR2 FQNEAQ come from the germline V gene (reference sequence). The V gene end was trimmed by 6 bases and the J gene end by 8 bases; junction bases not matched to a gene: 8. The CDR3 sequence is CASSLTSVGTQYF. Here the CDR3 DNA reads TGTGCCAGCAGTTTAACTAGCGTCGGTACGCAGTATTTT.

In its sample, this clonotype was seen once. The chain uses TRBV7-9 and TRBJ2-7; tentatively, D is TRBD1 (6 bases). This CDR3 contains 16 residues. V lost 1 base to trimming and J lost 3 bases, with 16 bases between them. Germline V lookup: CDR1 SEHNR, CDR2 FQNEAQ (reference sequence). The CDR3 region is CASSLGQVKLNYEQYF. The CDR3 DNA reads TGTGCCAGCAGCTTAGGACAGGTAAAATTGAACTACGAGCAGTACTTC. Full variable domain (outside the CDR3, taken from reference TRBV7-9 and TRBJ2-7): DTGVSQNPRHKITKRGQNVTFRCDPISEHNRLYWYRQTLGQGPEFLTYFQNEAQLEKSRLLSDRFSAERPKGSFSTLEIQRTEQGDSAMYLCASSLGQVKLNYEQYFGPGTRLTVT.